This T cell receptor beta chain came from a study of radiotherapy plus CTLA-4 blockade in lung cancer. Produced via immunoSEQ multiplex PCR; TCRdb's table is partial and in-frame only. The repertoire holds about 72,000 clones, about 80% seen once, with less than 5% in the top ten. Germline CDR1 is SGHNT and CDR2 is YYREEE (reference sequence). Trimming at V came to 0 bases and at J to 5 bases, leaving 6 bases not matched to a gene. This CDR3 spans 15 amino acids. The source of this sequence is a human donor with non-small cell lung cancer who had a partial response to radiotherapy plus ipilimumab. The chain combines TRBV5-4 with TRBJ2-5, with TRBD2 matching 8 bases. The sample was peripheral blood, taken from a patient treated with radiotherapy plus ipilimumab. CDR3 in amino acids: CASSLATSGRETQYF. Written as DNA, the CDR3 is TGTGCCAGCAGCTTGGCAACTAGCGGTCGTGAGACCCAGTACTTC.